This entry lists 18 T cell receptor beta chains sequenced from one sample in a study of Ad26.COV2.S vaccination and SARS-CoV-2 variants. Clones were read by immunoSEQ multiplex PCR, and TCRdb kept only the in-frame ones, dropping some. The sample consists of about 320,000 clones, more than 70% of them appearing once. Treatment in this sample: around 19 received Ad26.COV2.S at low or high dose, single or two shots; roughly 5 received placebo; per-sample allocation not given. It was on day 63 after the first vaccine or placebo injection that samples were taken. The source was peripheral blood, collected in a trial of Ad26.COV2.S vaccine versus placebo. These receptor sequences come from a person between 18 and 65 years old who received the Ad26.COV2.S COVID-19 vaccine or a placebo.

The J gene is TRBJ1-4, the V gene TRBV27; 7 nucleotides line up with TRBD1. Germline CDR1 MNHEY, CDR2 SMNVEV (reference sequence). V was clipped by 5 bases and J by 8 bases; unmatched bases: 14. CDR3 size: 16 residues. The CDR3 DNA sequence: TGTGCCAGCAGTCCTCCCCCAAGGGGGCAGGGGGAAAAACTGTTTTTT. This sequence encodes CASSPPPRGQGEKLFF.

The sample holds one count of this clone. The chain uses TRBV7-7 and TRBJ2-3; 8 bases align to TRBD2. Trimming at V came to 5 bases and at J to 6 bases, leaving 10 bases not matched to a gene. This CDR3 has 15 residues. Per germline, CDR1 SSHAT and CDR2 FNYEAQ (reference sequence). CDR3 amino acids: CASSPSPGGLDTQYF. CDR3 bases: TGTGCCAGCAGCCCCTCCCCGGGGGGGCTTGATACGCAGTATTTT.

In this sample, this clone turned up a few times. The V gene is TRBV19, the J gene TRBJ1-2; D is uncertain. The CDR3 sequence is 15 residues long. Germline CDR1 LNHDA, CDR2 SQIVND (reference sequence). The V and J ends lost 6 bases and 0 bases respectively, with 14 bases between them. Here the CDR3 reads CASSAPRVANYGYTF. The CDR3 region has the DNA TGTGCCAGTAGCGCCCCCCGAGTAGCTAACTATGGCTACACCTTC.

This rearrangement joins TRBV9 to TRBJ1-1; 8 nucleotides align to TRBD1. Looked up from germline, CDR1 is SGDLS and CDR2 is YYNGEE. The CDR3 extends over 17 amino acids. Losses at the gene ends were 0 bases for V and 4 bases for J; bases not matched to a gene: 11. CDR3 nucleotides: TGTGCCAGCAGCGTAGGGCCCTACAGGGGGATCGGCACTGAAGCTTTCTTT. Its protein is CASSVGPYRGIGTEAFF.

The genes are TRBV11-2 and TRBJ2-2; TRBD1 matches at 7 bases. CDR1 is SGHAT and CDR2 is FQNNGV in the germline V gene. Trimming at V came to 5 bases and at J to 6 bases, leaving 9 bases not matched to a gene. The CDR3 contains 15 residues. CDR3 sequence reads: CASSALQGRAGELFF. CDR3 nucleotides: TGTGCCAGCAGCGCCCTACAGGGGAGAGCCGGGGAGCTGTTTTTT. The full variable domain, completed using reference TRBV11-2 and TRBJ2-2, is EAGVAQSPRYKIIEKRQSVAFWCNPISGHATLYWYQQILGQGPKLLIQFQNNGVVDDSQLPKDRFSAERLKGVDSTLKIQPAKLEDSAVYLCASSALQGRAGELFFGEGSRLTVL.

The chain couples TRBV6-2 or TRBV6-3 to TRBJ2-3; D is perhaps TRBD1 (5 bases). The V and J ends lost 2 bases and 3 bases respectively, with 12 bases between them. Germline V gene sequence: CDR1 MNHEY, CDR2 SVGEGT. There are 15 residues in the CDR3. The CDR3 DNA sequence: TGTGCCAGCAGTTACCAGGGCACAGCGACAGATACGCAGTATTTT. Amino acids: CASSYQGTATDTQYF.

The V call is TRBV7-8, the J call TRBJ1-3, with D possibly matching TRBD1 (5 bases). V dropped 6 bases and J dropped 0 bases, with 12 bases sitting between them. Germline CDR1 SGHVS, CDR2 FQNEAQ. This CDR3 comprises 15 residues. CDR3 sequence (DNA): TGTGCCAGCAGGGGGACCGGCTACTCTGGAAACACCATATATTTT. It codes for CASRGTGYSGNTIYF.

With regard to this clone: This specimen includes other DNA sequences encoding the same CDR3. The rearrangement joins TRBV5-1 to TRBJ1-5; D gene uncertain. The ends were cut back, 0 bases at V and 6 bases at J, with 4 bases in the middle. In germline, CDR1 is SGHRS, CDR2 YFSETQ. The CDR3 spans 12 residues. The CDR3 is CASSLEGQPQHF. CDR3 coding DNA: TGCGCCAGCAGCTTGGAGGGTCAGCCCCAGCATTTT.

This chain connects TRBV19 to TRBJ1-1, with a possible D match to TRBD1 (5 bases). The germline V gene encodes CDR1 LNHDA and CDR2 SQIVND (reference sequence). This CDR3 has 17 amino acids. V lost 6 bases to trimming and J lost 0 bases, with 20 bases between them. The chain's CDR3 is CASSEERTLSMNTEAFF. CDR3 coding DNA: TGTGCCAGTAGCGAGGAGCGGACACTCTCCATGAACACTGAAGCTTTCTTT. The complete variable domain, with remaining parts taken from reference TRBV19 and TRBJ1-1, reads DGGITQSPKYLFRKEGQNVTLSCEQNLNHDAMYWYRQDPGQGLRLIYYSQIVNDFQKGDIAEGYSVSREKKESFPLTVTSAQKNPTAFYLCASSEERTLSMNTEAFFGQGTRLTVV.

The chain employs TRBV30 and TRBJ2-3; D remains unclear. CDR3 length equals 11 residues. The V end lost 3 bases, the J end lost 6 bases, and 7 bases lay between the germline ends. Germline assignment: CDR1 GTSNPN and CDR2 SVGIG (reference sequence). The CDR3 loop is CAWSRPDTQYF. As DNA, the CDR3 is TGTGCCTGGAGCCGGCCGGATACGCAGTATTTT.

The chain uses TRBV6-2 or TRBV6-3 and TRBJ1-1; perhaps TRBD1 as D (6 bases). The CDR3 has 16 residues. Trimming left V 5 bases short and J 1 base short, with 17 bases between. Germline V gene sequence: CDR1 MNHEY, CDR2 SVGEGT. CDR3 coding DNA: TGTGCCAGCAGTCGTCACCGGGACACCCAGAACACTGAAGCTTTCTTT. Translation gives CASSRHRDTQNTEAFF.

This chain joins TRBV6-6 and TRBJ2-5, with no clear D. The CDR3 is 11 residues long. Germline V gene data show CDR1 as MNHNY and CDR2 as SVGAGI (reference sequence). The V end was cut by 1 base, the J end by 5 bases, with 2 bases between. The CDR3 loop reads CASSYFETQYF. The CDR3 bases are TGTGCCAGCAGTTACTTTGAGACCCAGTACTTC.

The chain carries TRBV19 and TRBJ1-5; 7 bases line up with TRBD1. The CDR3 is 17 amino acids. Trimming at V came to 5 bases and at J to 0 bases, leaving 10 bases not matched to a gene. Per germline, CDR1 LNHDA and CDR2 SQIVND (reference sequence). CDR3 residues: CASSARRRGYSNQPQHF. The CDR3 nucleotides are TGTGCCAGTAGTGCCAGGCGCAGGGGGTATAGCAATCAGCCCCAGCATTTT.

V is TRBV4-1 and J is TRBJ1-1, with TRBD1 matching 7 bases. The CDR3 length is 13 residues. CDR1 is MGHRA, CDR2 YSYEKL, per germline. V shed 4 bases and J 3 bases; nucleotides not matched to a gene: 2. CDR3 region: CASSPGQYTEAFF. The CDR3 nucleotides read TGCGCCAGCAGCCCGGGACAGTACACTGAAGCTTTCTTT.

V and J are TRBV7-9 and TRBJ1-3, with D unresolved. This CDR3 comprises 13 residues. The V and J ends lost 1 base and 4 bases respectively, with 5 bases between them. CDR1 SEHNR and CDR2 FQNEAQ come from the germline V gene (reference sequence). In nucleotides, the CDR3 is TGTGCCAGCAGCTTAGAGACAGGAAACACCATATATTTT. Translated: CASSLETGNTIYF.

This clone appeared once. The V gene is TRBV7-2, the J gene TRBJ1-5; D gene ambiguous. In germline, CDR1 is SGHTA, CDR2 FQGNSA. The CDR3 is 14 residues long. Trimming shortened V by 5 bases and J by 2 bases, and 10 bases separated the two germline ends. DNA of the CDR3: TGTGCCAGCAGCGCGAGTTGGGGCAATCAGCCCCAGCATTTT. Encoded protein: CASSASWGNQPQHF.

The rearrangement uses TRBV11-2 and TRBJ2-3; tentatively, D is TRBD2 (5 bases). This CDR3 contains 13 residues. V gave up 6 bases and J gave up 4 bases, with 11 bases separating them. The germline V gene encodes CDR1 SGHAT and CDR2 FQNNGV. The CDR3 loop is CASRTTGADTQYF. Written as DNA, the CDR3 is TGTGCCAGCAGGACTACCGGGGCAGATACGCAGTATTTT.

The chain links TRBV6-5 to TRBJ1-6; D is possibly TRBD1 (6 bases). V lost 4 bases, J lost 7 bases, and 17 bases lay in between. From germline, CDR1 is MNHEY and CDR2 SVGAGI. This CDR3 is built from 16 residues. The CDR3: CASSSPGQGQNSPLHF. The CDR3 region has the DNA TGTGCCAGCAGTTCCCCGGGGCAGGGGCAAAATTCACCCCTCCACTTT.